This TCR beta chain stems from a study of blood T cell repertoires in COVID-19. Study summary: From T cells, B-cell-depleted T cells, or PBMCs came the material, which was cDNA or gDNA.

All enrollees were about 18 to 89 years old and from about 24 US areas. Repertoires were generated with immunoSEQ multiplex PCR, while TCRdb's copy carries only in-frame clones and drops some. In the table there are roughly 220,000 clones, about 80% of which are singletons. The receptor comes from a woman aged 40 to 50 with acute COVID-19. The specimen sequenced was PBMCs or T cells enriched from blood (not recorded which).

The CDR3, as DNA: TGTGCCAGCAGTGAATGGACAGGGAGGACTGAAGCTTTCTTT. It is translated as CASSEWTGRTEAFF. This sequence joins TRBV6-1 and TRBJ1-1; 8 bases align to TRBD1. The junction had 4 bases not matched to a gene; V was cut back by 2 bases and J by 5 bases. Per germline, CDR1 MNHNS and CDR2 SASEGT. This CDR3 has 14 residues.